These T cell receptor beta chains were read from a single sample in a study of cytotoxic CD8 clonotypes in ibrutinib-treated CLL. Sequencing used immunoSEQ multiplex PCR; TCRdb keeps in-frame clones, though not all of them. This table has approximately 74,000 clones, around 81% appearing once. This material consisted of PBMCs, taken at disease progression, from a patient treated with ibrutinib. Receptors originate from a human donor with chronic lymphocytic leukemia. The conserved cysteine and the conserved F or W are not part of the CDR3 here.

>TRBV4-2
ASSRAGNSGGSADTQY
>TRBV5-6
ASSSLGGGSNEQF
>TRBV11-1
AVSGGAGETQY
>TRBV19
ASSIGTASYGYT
>TRBV30
AWRPGYSNQPQH
>TRBV28
ASSIRPEGRAQGYT
>TRBV2
ASSRTGYEKLF
>TRBV19
ASSKDRFLSGNTIY
>TRBV6-1
ASSAGQGIGNTIY
>TRBV5-4
ASSPIAGYANEQF
>TRBV7-3
ASSLTGTEQY